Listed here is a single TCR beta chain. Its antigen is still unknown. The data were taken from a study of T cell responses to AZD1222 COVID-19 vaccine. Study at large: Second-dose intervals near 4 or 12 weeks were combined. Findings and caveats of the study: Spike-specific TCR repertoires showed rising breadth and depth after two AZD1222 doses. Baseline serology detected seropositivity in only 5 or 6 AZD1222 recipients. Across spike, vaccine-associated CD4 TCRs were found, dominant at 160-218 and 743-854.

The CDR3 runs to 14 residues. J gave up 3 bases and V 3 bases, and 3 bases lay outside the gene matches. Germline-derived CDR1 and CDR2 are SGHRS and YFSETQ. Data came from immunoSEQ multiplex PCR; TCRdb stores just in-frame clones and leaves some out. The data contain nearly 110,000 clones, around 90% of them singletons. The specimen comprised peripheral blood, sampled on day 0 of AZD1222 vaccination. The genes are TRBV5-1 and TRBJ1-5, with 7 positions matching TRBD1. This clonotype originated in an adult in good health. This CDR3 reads CASSSGQLNQPQHF. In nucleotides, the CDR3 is TGCGCCAGCAGCTCGGGACAGCTCAATCAGCCCCAGCATTTT.